The source of this TCR beta chain is a study of OX40 agonist ivuxolimab in advanced cancers. There are 13 residues in the CDR3. Germline V CDR1 and CDR2: MGHDK, SYGVNS. The germline V and J ends were trimmed by 4 bases and 0 bases, with 5 bases remaining between them. Data came from immunoSEQ multiplex PCR; TCRdb stores just in-frame clones and leaves some out. The sample contains about 31,000 clones, around 87% of which appear only once. The count of this clone is one. Source: CD4+ or CD8+ T cells sorted from blood, taken in a trial of the OX40 agonist ivuxolimab. The origin of this receptor is an adult with an advanced solid tumor such as melanoma, head and neck, liver or kidney cancer. This chain links TRBV25-1 with TRBJ2-3; D is unresolved. The CDR3 spells CASSVGSTDTQYF. The CDR3 nucleotides are TGTGCCAGCAGTGTAGGTAGCACAGATACGCAGTATTTT. Using reference TRBV25-1 and TRBJ2-3 for the parts outside the CDR3, the full variable domain is EADIYQTPRYLVIGTGKKITLECSQTMGHDKMYWYQQDPGMELHLIHYSYGVNSTEKGDLSSESTVSRIRTEHFPLTLESARPSHTSQYLCASSVGSTDTQYFGPGTRLTVL.